This T cell receptor beta chain was identified during a study of blood T cells in healthy people across ages. A J-beta primer mix and a sample-barcoded 5' primer were used in a second PCR of roughly 6 to 11 cycles. TCRdb used MiXCR to reprocess the 5' RACE reads, holding one entry per CDR3 protein. Of hundreds of thousands of distinct CDR3 sequences listed, 24% were seen once; the top ten hold approximately 8.7%. This CDR3 has 18 residues. V shed 0 bases, J shed 1 base, and the junction held 6 bases outside the gene matches. Germline CDR1 LGHNA, CDR2 YSLEER. A further study also used this sample, focusing on T cells of mothers and their children. That report adds: The study sampled a few healthy Caucasian mothers and their six children. Pairs that are related and pairs that are unrelated have TCR recombination output shaped similarly by thymic selection.

Sequencing was carried out using blood. The TCR sequence derives from a boy between 10 and 17 years old in good health. V is TRBV4-3 and J is TRBJ2-1; 10 nucleotides line up with TRBD2. CDR3 DNA sequence: TGCGCCAGCAGCCAAGAGATTAAAGCGGGAGGGTCCTACAATGAGCAGTTCTTC. As protein: CASSQEIKAGGSYNEQFF.